This TCR beta chain originates from a study of high-grade serous ovarian cancer treatment subgroups. Study-level background: On average, roughly 14,000 reads and 7,000 to 8,000 unique TCR beta rearrangements were obtained per sample. Findings and caveats of the study: Different patients shared almost no repertoire; same-patient tumors shared about 0.11 to 0.79. These tumor repertoires lack spatial information from bulk sequencing.

A word on this clone: The antigen remains undetermined.

Tumor samples were obtained before definitive surgery or chemotherapy. The repertoire was sequenced with immunoSEQ multiplex PCR; TCRdb's copy has only in-frame clones and lacks some. The sample lists roughly 8,000 clones, 72% seen once, with 5.8% in the top ten. The CDR3 extends over 13 amino acids. Germline lookup yields CDR1 SGHTA and CDR2 FQGNSA. The V end was cut by 1 base, the J end by 5 bases, with 5 bases between. This clonotype originated in a human donor with high-grade serous ovarian cancer. The sequenced sample was tumor tissue. The rearrangement uses TRBV7-2 and TRBJ2-2; the D gene could be TRBD1 or TRBD2 (5 bases each). CDR3 region: CASSLGGTGELFF. CDR3 DNA sequence: TGTGCCAGCAGCTTAGGGGGGACCGGGGAGCTGTTTTTT. Based on the CDR3 plus reference TRBV7-2 and TRBJ2-2, the full variable domain is GAGVSQSPSNKVTEKGKDVELRCDPISGHTALYWYRQSLGQGLEFLIYFQGNSAPDKSGLPSDRFSAERTGGSVSTLTIQRTQQEDSAVYLCASSLGGTGELFFGEGSRLTVL.